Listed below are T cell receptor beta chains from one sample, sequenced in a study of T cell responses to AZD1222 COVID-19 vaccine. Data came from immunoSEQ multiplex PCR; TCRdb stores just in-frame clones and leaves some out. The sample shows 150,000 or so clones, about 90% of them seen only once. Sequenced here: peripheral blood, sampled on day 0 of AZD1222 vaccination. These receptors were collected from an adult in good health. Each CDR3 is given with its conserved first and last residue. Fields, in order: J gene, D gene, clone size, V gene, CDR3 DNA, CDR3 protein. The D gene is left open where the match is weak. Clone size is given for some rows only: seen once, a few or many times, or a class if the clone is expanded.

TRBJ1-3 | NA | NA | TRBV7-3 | TGTGCCAGCAGCTTAAACTCGGCTGGAAACACCATATATTTT | CASSLNSAGNTIYF
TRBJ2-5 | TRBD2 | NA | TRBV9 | TGTGCCAGCAGCGCGGATCCCGCGGGGGGAGAGACCCAGTACTTC | CASSADPAGGETQYF
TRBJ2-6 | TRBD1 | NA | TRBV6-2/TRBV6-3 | TGTGCCAGCAGTTACGACAGGGCTGGGGCCAACGTCCTGACTTTC | CASSYDRAGANVLTF
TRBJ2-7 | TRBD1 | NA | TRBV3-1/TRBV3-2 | TGTGCCAGCAGCCACCTCAAGCAGGGGGCCAGGGCATACGAGCAGTACTTC | CASSHLKQGARAYEQYF
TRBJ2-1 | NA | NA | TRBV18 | TGTGCCAGCTCACCAACAGGGAGGAACAATGAGCAGTTCTTC | CASSPTGRNNEQFF
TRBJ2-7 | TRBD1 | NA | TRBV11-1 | TGTGCCAGCAGCCCTAGGACAGGGTTAGGGGAGCAGTACTTC | CASSPRTGLGEQYF
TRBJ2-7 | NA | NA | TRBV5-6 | TGTGCCAGCAGCTCCGGGAACACCTACGAGCAGTACTTC | CASSSGNTYEQYF
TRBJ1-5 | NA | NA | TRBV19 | TGTGCCAGCGCGGACAGAGACAATCAGCCCCAGCATTTT | CASADRDNQPQHF
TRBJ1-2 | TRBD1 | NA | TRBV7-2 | TGTGCCAGCAGCCCTCGGACAGGGGGTGGGGAAGGCTACACCTTC | CASSPRTGGGEGYTF
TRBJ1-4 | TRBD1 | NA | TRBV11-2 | TGTGCCAGCAGCGATCGGCGGCAGGGGGTTGAAAAACTGTTTTTT | CASSDRRQGVEKLFF
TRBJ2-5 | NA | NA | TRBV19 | TGTGCCAGTAGTATAAGCGTACAAGAGACCCAGTACTTC | CASSISVQETQYF
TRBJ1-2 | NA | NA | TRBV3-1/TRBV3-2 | TGTGCCAGCAGCCCCCCCAGTAACTATGGCTACACCTTC | CASSPPSNYGYTF
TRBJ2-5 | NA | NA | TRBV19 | TGTGCCAGTACCACGGGACAGACTAGTCAAGAGACCCAGTACTTC | CASTTGQTSQETQYF
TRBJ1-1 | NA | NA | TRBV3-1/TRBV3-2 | TGTGCCAGCAGGGCCGGGACAATTAACACTGAAGCTTTCTTT | CASRAGTINTEAFF
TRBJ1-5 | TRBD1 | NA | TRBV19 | TGTGCCAGTAGACCACTCAGGGGGCTTTACAATCAGCCCCAGCATTTT | CASRPLRGLYNQPQHF
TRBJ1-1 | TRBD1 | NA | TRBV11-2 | TGTGCCAGCGGGACAGACTACACTGAAGCTTTCTTT | CASGTDYTEAFF
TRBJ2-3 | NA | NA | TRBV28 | TGTGCCGGCCGGGGTAGCACTAGCACAGATACGCAGTATTTT | CAGRGSTSTDTQYF
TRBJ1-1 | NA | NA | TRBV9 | TGTGCCAGCAGCGTAGGGACGCAGGGCACTGAAGCTTTCTTT | CASSVGTQGTEAFF
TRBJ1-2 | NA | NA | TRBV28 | TGTGCCACCGCGCGAAGCCAGGGAGGTTTGGATGGCTACACCTTC | CATARSQGGLDGYTF
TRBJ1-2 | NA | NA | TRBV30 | TGTGCCTGGAGTGTAGGGACAAGGAACCTCCATGGCTACACCTTC | CAWSVGTRNLHGYTF
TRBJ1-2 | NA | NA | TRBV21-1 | TGTGCCAGCAGCACAGACTTTAACTATGGCTACACCTTC | CASSTDFNYGYTF
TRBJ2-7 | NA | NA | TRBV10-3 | TGTGCCATCAGTGACCAACAGTCGGACTACGAGCAGTACTTC | CAISDQQSDYEQYF
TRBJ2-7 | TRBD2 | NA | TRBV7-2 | TGTGCCAGCAGCACGGGTCAGGGCGCGGGGGGGCTTCACGAGCAGTACTTC | CASSTGQGAGGLHEQYF
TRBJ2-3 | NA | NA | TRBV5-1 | TGCGCCAGCAGCTTGTCCCCCCTGTGGGATACGCAGTATTTT | CASSLSPLWDTQYF
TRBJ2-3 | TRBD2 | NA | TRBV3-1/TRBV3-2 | TGTGCCAGCAGCCAAGGTAGCGGGGGGTGGACAGATACGCAGTATTTT | CASSQGSGGWTDTQYF
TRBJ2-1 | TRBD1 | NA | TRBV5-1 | TGCGCCAGCAGCTGGGACAGGGGTAACAATGAGCAGTTCTTC | CASSWDRGNNEQFF
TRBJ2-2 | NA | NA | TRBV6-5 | TGTGCCAGCAGTTGGGACACCGGGGAGCTGTTTTTT | CASSWDTGELFF
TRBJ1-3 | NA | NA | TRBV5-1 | TGCGCCAGCAGCTTGAGGCTTCGTCAGGGCTACAACTCTGGAAACACCATATATTTT | CASSLRLRQGYNSGNTIYF
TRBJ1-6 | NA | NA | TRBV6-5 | TGTGCCAGCAGGTGGGACACCTATAATTCACCCCTCCACTTT | CASRWDTYNSPLHF
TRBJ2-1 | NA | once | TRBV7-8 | TGTGCCAGCAGCCCCGAATACAATGAGCAGTTCTTC | CASSPEYNEQFF
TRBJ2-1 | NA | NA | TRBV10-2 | TGCGCCAGCAGTGAGTCCTACAGAGAGTACAATGAGCAGTTCTTC | CASSESYREYNEQFF
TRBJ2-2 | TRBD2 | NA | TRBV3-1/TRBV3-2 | TGTGCCAGCATCCCTACGCCCACTAGCGGGGGGTCAAATAACACCGGGGAGCTGTTTTTT | CASIPTPTSGGSNNTGELFF
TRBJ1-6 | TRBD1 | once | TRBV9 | TGTGCCAGCAGCGCCCGGACAGGGGGCTATTCACCCCTCCACTTT | CASSARTGGYSPLHF
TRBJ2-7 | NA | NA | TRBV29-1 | TGCAGCGTCCACACAGGCGTCTCCTACGAGCAGTACTTC | CSVHTGVSYEQYF
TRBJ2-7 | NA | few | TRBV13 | TGTGCCAGCAGCTTACGCGGTTACGAGCAGTACTTC | CASSLRGYEQYF
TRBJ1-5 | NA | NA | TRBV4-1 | TGCGCCAGTCCTTACGGCTTGGGGTGGGCCCAGCATTTT | CASPYGLGWAQHF
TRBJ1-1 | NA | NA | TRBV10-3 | TGTGCCATTACAGGATCGCAGAACACTGAAGCTTTCTTT | CAITGSQNTEAFF
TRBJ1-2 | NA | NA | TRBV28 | TGTGCCAGCAGTTCTGGACTGCCCGGGTCCTATGGCTACACCTTC | CASSSGLPGSYGYTF
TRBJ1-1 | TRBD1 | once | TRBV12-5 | TGTGCTAGTGGCCTCCCCAGGGGGCAGGACACTGAAGCTTTCTTT | CASGLPRGQDTEAFF
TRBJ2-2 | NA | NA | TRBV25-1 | TGTGCCAGCAGTGTCAGGGGACTGAACACCGGGGAGCTGTTTTTT | CASSVRGLNTGELFF
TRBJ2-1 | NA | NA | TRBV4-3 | TGCGCCAGCAGCCAAGATCACAGGGTAAATGAGCAGTTCTTC | CASSQDHRVNEQFF
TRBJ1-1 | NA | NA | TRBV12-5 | TGTGCTAGTGGTTTGGTAACCGGGTTGGCTGAAGCTTTCTTT | CASGLVTGLAEAFF
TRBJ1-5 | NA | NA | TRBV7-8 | TGTGCCAGCAGCTTATCTGGAATCAATCAGCCCCAGCATTTT | CASSLSGINQPQHF
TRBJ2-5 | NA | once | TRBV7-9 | TGTGCCAGCAGCCCTAGCTGGGTCCAAGAGACCCAGTACTTC | CASSPSWVQETQYF
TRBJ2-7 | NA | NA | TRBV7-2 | TGTGCCAGCAGCCTGTATTACGAGCAGTACTTC | CASSLYYEQYF
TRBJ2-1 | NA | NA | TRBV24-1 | TGTGCCACCAGCCGCGGGACAGCAGACTACAATGAGCAGTTCTTC | CATSRGTADYNEQFF
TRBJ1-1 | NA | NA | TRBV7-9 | TGTGCCAGCAGCACAGGAGGCACTGAAGCTTTCTTT | CASSTGGTEAFF
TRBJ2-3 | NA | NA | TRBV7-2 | TGTGCCAGCAGCTTTAGCTCGCCCGATACGCAGTATTTT | CASSFSSPDTQYF